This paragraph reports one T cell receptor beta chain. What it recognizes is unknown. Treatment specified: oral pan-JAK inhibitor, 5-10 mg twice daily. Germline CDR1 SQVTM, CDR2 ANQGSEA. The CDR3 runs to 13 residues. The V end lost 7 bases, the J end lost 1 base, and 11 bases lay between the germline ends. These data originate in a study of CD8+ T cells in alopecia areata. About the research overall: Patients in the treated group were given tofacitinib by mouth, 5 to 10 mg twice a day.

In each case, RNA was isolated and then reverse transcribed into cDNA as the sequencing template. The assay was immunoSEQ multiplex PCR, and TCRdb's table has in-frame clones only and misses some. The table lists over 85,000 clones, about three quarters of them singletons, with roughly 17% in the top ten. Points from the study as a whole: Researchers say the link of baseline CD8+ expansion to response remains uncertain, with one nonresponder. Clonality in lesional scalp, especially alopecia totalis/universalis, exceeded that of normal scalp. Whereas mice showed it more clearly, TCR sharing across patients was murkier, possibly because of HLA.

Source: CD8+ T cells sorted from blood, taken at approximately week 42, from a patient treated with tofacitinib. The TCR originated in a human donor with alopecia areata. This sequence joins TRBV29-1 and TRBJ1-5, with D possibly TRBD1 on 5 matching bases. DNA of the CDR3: TGCAGCGACCCGACAGAGAGCAATCAGCCCCAGCATTTT. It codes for CSDPTESNQPQHF.